These T cell receptor beta chains were read from a single sample in a study of T cell responses to AZD1222 COVID-19 vaccine. Clones were read by immunoSEQ multiplex PCR, and TCRdb kept only the in-frame ones, dropping some. Of around 140,000 clones listed, about 92% were seen once; the top ten hold around 12%. Sample: peripheral blood, taken after recovery from COVID-19. These receptors all stem from an adult who had recovered from COVID-19. Each CDR3 is given without its conserved first and last residue.

v_gene	len	j_gene	CDR3aa
TRBV5-1	12	TRBJ2-7	ASSLSGHSYEQY
TRBV27	12	TRBJ1-2	ASSPNRGGSGYT
TRBV5-1	9	TRBJ1-2	ASSGFYGYT
TRBV5-1	13	TRBJ2-1	ASSLGSGVSDEQF
TRBV24-1	14	TRBJ2-1	ATSDRQGGAYNEQF
TRBV28	13	TRBJ2-3	ASRSDSTSTDTQY
TRBV19	13	TRBJ2-1	ASSIAGGYYNEQF
TRBV9	13	TRBJ1-5	ASSVDGGGGQPQH
TRBV28	15	TRBJ2-7	ASSFYRWDRGDHEQY
TRBV6-1	13	TRBJ1-6	ASSDDNRGDSPLH
TRBV28	14	TRBJ2-5	ASRVLAAGSRETQY
TRBV6-1	12	TRBJ2-2	ASSEWRQTGELF
TRBV5-1	12	TRBJ1-1	ASSPGQGNTEAF
TRBV6-5	12	TRBJ1-1	ASRQGADNTEAF
TRBV6-5	11	TRBJ1-5	ASSRRGNQPQH
TRBV30	10	TRBJ1-1	AWSTTNTEAF
TRBV6-5	13	TRBJ2-7	ANTLTWDPLYEQY
TRBV9	11	TRBJ2-7	ASSVQNRGEQY
TRBV5-5	14	TRBJ2-2	ASSIPTGTNTGELF
TRBV25-1	10	TRBJ2-7	ASRGTSKEQY
TRBV6-4	13	TRBJ2-3	ASSVTSGSGDTQY
TRBV5-1	13	TRBJ2-7	ASRNDRESSYEQY
TRBV10-3	15	TRBJ2-1	AISANSGTSGRGEQF
TRBV29-1	10	TRBJ1-2	SVQQGDYGYT
TRBV7-3	11	TRBJ2-3	ASSGSITDTQY
TRBV7-9	14	TRBJ1-2	ASSLSDAPPNYGYT
TRBV19	11	TRBJ2-3	ASSIRVADTQY
TRBV5-3	18	TRBJ2-1	ARSFLLGLAGGRAYNEQF
TRBV30	11	TRBJ2-7	AWSVKLAGAPY
TRBV4-1	12	TRBJ1-2	ASSHYRDGDGYT
TRBV9	12	TRBJ2-3	ASSVSLDGGTQY
TRBV29-1	10	TRBJ2-5	SVVQGQETQY
TRBV28	10	TRBJ1-4	ASSYRPQKLF
TRBV4-2	12	TRBJ2-5	ASSQEAGSETQY
TRBV4-1	11	TRBJ2-1	ASSQSLAEEQF
TRBV20-1	11	TRBJ1-5	SASRGGNQPQH
TRBV4-1	11	TRBJ2-7	ASSSDRSYEQY
TRBV30	9	TRBJ2-1	AWSVRDEQF
TRBV23-1	15	TRBJ2-7	ASSQRPVAVLTYEQY
TRBV7-2	12	TRBJ1-5	ASSSGQADQPQH
TRBV24-1	16	TRBJ2-1	ATSDHRTSGSPWDEQF
TRBV5-3	15	TRBJ2-3	ARRGSRTSGSTDTQY
TRBV5-1	15	TRBJ2-2	ASSSAGLATDTGELF
TRBV11-2	9	TRBJ2-1	ASSDTDEQF
TRBV27	11	TRBJ2-1	ASSPSGVPEQF
TRBV5-1	16	TRBJ2-3	ASSLALAGGPSTDTQY
TRBV6-1	15	TRBJ1-5	ASSEARGLVSNQPQH
TRBV10-1	11	TRBJ2-7	ASSEHGSYEQY
TRBV10-1	12	TRBJ2-2	ASSESIYPGELF
TRBV19	15	TRBJ1-4	ASKPSRGLATNEKLF
TRBV19	13	TRBJ1-1	ASSIEGTGNTEAF
TRBV6-5	11	TRBJ1-1	ASSSPTNTEAF
TRBV11-2	17	TRBJ2-1	ASSLGQTSNIGFYNEQF
TRBV29-1	11	TRBJ2-5	SVEPGLEETQY
TRBV27	13	TRBJ2-3	ASSLRDRGADTQY
TRBV7-3	12	TRBJ2-3	ASSREGRTDTQY
TRBV9	12	TRBJ1-1	ASSVGGEGTEAF
TRBV30	10	TRBJ2-7	AWLGESYEQY
TRBV28	11	TRBJ2-7	ASAEGRAYEQY
TRBV2	13	TRBJ2-7	ASSESPAATYEQY